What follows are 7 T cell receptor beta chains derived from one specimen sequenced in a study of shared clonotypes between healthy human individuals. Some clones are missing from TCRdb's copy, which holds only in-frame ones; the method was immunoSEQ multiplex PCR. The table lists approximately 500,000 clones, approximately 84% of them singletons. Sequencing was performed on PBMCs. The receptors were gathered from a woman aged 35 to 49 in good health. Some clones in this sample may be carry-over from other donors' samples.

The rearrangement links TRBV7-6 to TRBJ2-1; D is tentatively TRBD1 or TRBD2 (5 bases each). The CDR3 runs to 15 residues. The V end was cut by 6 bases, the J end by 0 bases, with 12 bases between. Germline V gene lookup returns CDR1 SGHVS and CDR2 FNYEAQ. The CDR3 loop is CASSRDLLSYNEQFF. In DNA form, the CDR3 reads TGTGCCAGCAGTCGGGACCTCCTCTCCTACAATGAGCAGTTCTTC.

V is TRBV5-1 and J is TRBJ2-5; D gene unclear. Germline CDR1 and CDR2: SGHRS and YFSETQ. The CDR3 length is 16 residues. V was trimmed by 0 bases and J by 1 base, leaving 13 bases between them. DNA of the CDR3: TGCGCCAGCAGCTTGGGAGGCGGCGCAATCCAAGAGACCCAGTACTTC. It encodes CASSLGGGAIQETQYF.

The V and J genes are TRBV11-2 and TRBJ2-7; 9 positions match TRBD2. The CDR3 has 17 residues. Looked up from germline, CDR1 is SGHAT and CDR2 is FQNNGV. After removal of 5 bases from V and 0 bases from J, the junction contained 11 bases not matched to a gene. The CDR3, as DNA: TGTGCCAGCAGCCTATCCAGACTAGCGGCTACCTCCTACGAGCAGTACTTC. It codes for CASSLSRLAATSYEQYF.

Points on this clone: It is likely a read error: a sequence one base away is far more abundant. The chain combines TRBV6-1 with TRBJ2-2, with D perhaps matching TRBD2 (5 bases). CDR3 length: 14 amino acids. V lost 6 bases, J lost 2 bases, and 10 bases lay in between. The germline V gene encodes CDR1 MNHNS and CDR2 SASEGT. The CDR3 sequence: CASRVLVNTGELFF. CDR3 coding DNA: TGTGCCAGCAGGGTACTAGTAAACACCGGGGAGCTGTTTTTT.

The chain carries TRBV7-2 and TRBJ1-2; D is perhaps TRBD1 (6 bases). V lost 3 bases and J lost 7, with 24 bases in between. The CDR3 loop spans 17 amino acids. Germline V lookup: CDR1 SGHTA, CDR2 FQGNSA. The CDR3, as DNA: TGTGCCAGCAGCTTCCGTAGGGGGGGGTTCAGCCAGGGTGGCTACACCTTC. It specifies CASSFRRGGFSQGGYTF.

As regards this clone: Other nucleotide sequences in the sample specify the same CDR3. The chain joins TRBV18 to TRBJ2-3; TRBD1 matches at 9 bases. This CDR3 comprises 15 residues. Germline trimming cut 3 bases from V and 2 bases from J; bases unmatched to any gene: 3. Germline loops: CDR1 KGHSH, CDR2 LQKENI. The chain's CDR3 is CASSPGQGNTDTQYF. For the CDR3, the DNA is TGTGCCAGCTCACCGGGACAGGGAAACACAGATACGCAGTATTTT.

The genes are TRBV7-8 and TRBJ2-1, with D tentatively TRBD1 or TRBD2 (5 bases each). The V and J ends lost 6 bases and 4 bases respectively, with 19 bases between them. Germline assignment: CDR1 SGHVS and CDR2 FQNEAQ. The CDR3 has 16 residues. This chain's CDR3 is CASSQSRGAGYNEQFF. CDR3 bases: TGTGCCAGCAGTCAAAGCCGAGGGGCCGGGTACAATGAGCAGTTCTTC.